This T cell receptor (beta chain) derives from a study of T-cell reconstitution after alpha-beta-depleted transplantation in children. Trimming removed 4 bases from V and 0 bases from J, with 13 bases in between. Per the germline V gene, CDR1 is LGHNA and CDR2 is YSLEER. The CDR3 has 17 residues. Library preparation (for TCRbeta) was performed with unique molecular identifiers. Each CDR3 protein is one row after TCRdb ran MiXCR on the PCR reads. The table has approximately 400,000 distinct CDR3 sequences, 11% seen once. The chain uses TRBV4-3 and TRBJ2-6; D ambiguous. Source: PBMCs from the stem cell graft donor, taken from the stem cell graft. This receptor was identified in a human donor who donated a stem cell graft to a child with acute myeloid leukemia. The DNA of the CDR3 is TGCGCCAGCAGCCCGTCGTCGGCCCTCTCTGGGGCCAACGTCCTGACTTTC. This codes for CASSPSSALSGANVLTF.